These 11 T cell receptor beta chains were all obtained from the same sample, sequenced in a study of blood T cell repertoires in COVID-19. Assay used: immunoSEQ multiplex PCR; TCRdb lists only in-frame clones, some missing. The sample holds about 330,000 clones, nearly 90% seen once. What was sequenced was PBMCs or T cells enriched from blood (not recorded which). The receptors were gathered from a woman in her twenties or thirties who had recovered from COVID-19.

J is TRBJ2-7 and V is TRBV3-1 (or the pseudogene TRBV3-2); 7 bases map to TRBD1. The germline V gene has CDR1 LGHDT and CDR2 YNNKEL (reference sequence). The CDR3 has 14 residues. The junction had 8 bases not matched to a gene; V was cut back by 6 bases and J by 3 bases. The CDR3 DNA follows: TGTGCCAGCAGTGTAAGGGACAGAGACTACGAGCAGTACTTC. Its translation is CASSVRDRDYEQYF.

This clone is a singleton in its sample. Within the sample, other DNA sequences also encode this same CDR3. The chain combines TRBV12-3 or TRBV12-4 with TRBJ1-2, with no clear D. This CDR3 has 13 amino acids. V was pared by 6 bases and J by 3 bases, with 11 bases between. The CDR3 loop is CASSPEGDYGYTF. The CDR3 bases are TGTGCCAGCAGCCCAGAGGGTGACTATGGCTACACCTTC.

In its sample, this clone was seen a few times. The CDR3 loop reads CASSLQHAGNSPLHF. The CDR3 DNA reads as TGTGCCAGCAGCCTTCAACACGCGGGTAATTCACCCCTCCACTTT. The chain is built from TRBV28 and TRBJ1-6, with no clear D. Germline-derived CDR1 and CDR2 are MDHEN and SYDVKM. The CDR3 loop spans 15 amino acids. Trimming removed 6 bases at V and 6 bases at J, with 15 bases between.

V gene TRBV3-1 (or the pseudogene TRBV3-2) combines with J gene TRBJ1-1, with D tentatively TRBD1 (6 bases). Per the germline V gene, CDR1 is LGHDT and CDR2 is YNNKEL (reference sequence). The CDR3 length is 13 residues. V lost 6 bases to trimming and J lost 1 base, with 9 bases between them. CDR3 sequence: CASSGGQNTEAFF. CDR3 sequence (DNA): TGTGCCAGCAGTGGGGGACAGAACACTGAAGCTTTCTTT.

The genes are TRBV19 and TRBJ2-1; 10 nucleotides align to TRBD2. This CDR3 spans 15 amino acids. The ends lost 0 bases at V and 8 bases at J; junction bases unmatched: 4. The germline CDR1 and CDR2 sequences are LNHDA and SQIVND (reference sequence). The CDR3 DNA follows: TGTGCCAGTAGTATAGAGGGAGCGGGGGGGGATGAGCAGTTCTTC. Translating gives CASSIEGAGGDEQFF.

This clone was detected a few times. This CDR3 is also generated by other DNA sequences in the sample. The chain couples TRBV13 to TRBJ2-3, with 9 nucleotides matching TRBD2. The CDR3 loop spans 16 amino acids. Germline V gives CDR1 PRHDT, CDR2 FYEKMQ (reference sequence). Trimming cost V 4 bases and J 1 base; bases outside gene matches: 6. The CDR3 DNA reads as TGTGCCAGCAGCTCGGGTGGCGGGGGGGGCACAGATACGCAGTATTTT. Its translation: CASSSGGGGGTDTQYF.

The V and J genes are TRBV5-1 and TRBJ2-5, with 13 bases aligning to TRBD2. The CDR3 length is 15 residues. CDR1 is SGHRS, CDR2 YFSETQ, per germline. After removal of 3 bases from V and 5 bases from J, the junction contained 4 bases not matched to a gene. This CDR3 reads CASSYGLAGVETQYF. Here the CDR3 DNA reads TGCGCCAGCAGCTACGGACTAGCGGGAGTGGAGACCCAGTACTTC.

J is TRBJ1-2 and V is TRBV28; no firm D call. This CDR3 comprises 12 residues. CDR1 is MDHEN, CDR2 SYDVKM, per germline. V lost 5 bases to trimming and J lost 3 bases, with 7 bases between them. CDR3 DNA sequence: TGTGCCAGCAGTACCACAGACTATGGCTACACCTTC. Translating gives CASSTTDYGYTF.

The CDR3 sequence is CASSLGGRRDSGNTIYF. The CDR3 bases are TGTGCCAGCAGCTTGGGAGGCCGGAGGGACTCTGGAAACACCATATATTTT. The chain combines TRBV5-4 with TRBJ1-3, with D unresolved. This CDR3 region has 17 residues. Per the germline V gene, CDR1 is SGHNT and CDR2 is YYREEE (reference sequence). V was clipped by 0 bases and J by 0 bases, with 13 bases between them.

The rearrangement uses TRBV5-1 and TRBJ1-6; 8 positions agree with TRBD1. V shed 0 bases, J shed 0 bases, and the junction held 2 bases outside the gene matches. The CDR3 is made up of 17 amino acids. Germline V gives CDR1 SGHRS, CDR2 YFSETQ. Here the CDR3 DNA reads TGCGCCAGCAGCTTGGGACAGGGGATCTCCTATAATTCACCCCTCCACTTT. Translation gives CASSLGQGISYNSPLHF.

The chain uses TRBV5-1 and TRBJ2-2; 8 nucleotides match TRBD1. Germline V CDR1 and CDR2: SGHRS, YFSETQ. The CDR3 is 15 residues long. J gave up 4 bases and V 0 bases, and 2 bases lay outside the gene matches. Here the CDR3 DNA reads TGCGCCAGCAGCTTGGGACAGGGGAGCACCGGGGAGCTGTTTTTT. The encoded protein is CASSLGQGSTGELFF.